The 2 T cell receptor beta chains listed next were all sequenced from one sample in a study of blood T cell repertoires in COVID-19. The repertoire was sequenced with immunoSEQ multiplex PCR; TCRdb's copy has only in-frame clones and lacks some. Of just over 300,000 clones detected, 90% appear once; the ten largest clones hold 3.5% to 4.5%. The specimen was PBMCs or T cells enriched from blood (not recorded which). The receptors originated from a woman younger than 35 with acute COVID-19.

The chain joins TRBV10-3 to TRBJ1-2; 8 bases are shared with TRBD1. Germline trimming cut 0 bases from V and 6 bases from J; bases unmatched to any gene: 3. The CDR3 extends over 14 amino acids. The germline V gene encodes CDR1 ENHRY and CDR2 SYGVKD. The chain's CDR3 is CAISESKQGDGYTF. In DNA, the CDR3 is TGTGCCATCAGTGAGTCGAAACAGGGGGATGGCTACACCTTC.

This chain uses TRBV3-1 (or the pseudogene TRBV3-2) with TRBJ2-2; TRBD1 matches at 8 bases. Trimming at V came to 4 bases and at J to 4 bases, leaving 5 bases not matched to a gene. The CDR3 covers 15 residues. CDR1 is LGHDT and CDR2 is YNNKEL in the germline V gene (reference sequence). This CDR3 reads CASSPRGRSTGELFF. The CDR3 DNA is TGTGCCAGCAGCCCCAGGGGGCGAAGCACCGGGGAGCTGTTTTTT.